Listed below are T cell receptor beta chains from one sample, sequenced in a study of cytomegalovirus exposure and HLA in healthy donors. Method: immunoSEQ multiplex PCR; TCRdb's copy keeps in-frame clones and lacks some. Among some 150,000 clones, approximately 81% were seen once, and the ten largest hold 2% to 2.5%. Specimen: PBMCs. The receptors shown here come from a boy between 2 and 10 years old in good health and CMV-seronegative. CDR3s include the opening cysteine and the closing phenylalanine or tryptophan. The D gene is left open where the match is weak. Clone size is shown for a subset of rows, as once, few, many or a class of expanded clone.

cdr3_aa: CASSPYPLGAHNEQFF
cdr3_nt: TGTGCCAGCAGCCCATACCCCCTTGGGGCCCACAATGAGCAGTTCTTC
v_call: TRBV14
clone_size: once
d_call: -
cdr3_length: 16
j_call: TRBJ2-1

cdr3_aa: CASSLELAGKGDTQYF
cdr3_nt: TGCGCCAGCAGCTTGGAACTAGCGGGTAAGGGCGATACGCAGTATTTT
v_call: TRBV5-1
clone_size: -
d_call: TRBD2
cdr3_length: 16
j_call: TRBJ2-3

cdr3_aa: CASSPTGSGANVLTF
cdr3_nt: TGTGCCAGCTCCCCAACAGGGTCTGGGGCCAACGTCCTGACTTTC
v_call: TRBV18
clone_size: -
d_call: -
cdr3_length: 15
j_call: TRBJ2-6

cdr3_aa: CASGEGQRTYEQYF
cdr3_nt: TGCGCCAGCGGGGAAGGACAGAGAACCTACGAGCAGTACTTC
v_call: TRBV5-1
clone_size: -
d_call: -
cdr3_length: 14
j_call: TRBJ2-7

cdr3_aa: CASSNGQGPYEQYF
cdr3_nt: TGTGCCAGCAGCAATGGACAGGGACCCTACGAGCAGTACTTC
v_call: TRBV5-4
clone_size: once
d_call: TRBD1
cdr3_length: 14
j_call: TRBJ2-7

cdr3_aa: CASSYHRLVPDTQYF
cdr3_nt: TGTGCCAGCAGTTACCATCGACTAGTCCCAGATACGCAGTATTTT
v_call: TRBV6-5
clone_size: -
d_call: -
cdr3_length: 15
j_call: TRBJ2-3

cdr3_aa: CASSPLVGEHIQYF
cdr3_nt: TGTGCCAGCTCACCACTGGTGGGAGAGCACATTCAGTACTTC
v_call: TRBV18
clone_size: -
d_call: -
cdr3_length: 14
j_call: TRBJ2-4

cdr3_aa: CASSSLRVAGANVLTF
cdr3_nt: TGTGCCAGCAGCTCCCTGAGGGTTGCTGGGGCCAACGTCCTGACTTTC
v_call: TRBV7-6
clone_size: -
d_call: -
cdr3_length: 16
j_call: TRBJ2-6

cdr3_aa: CASSQQDSGTGGALGYTF
cdr3_nt: TGCGCCAGCAGCCAACAAGATAGTGGGACAGGGGGCGCATTGGGCTACACCTTC
v_call: TRBV4-1
clone_size: few
d_call: TRBD1
cdr3_length: 18
j_call: TRBJ1-2

cdr3_aa: CASSGDTGLPHNEQFF
cdr3_nt: TGTGCCAGCAGCGGTGATACGGGACTACCACACAATGAGCAGTTCTTC
v_call: TRBV7-3
clone_size: -
d_call: TRBD2
cdr3_length: 16
j_call: TRBJ2-1

cdr3_aa: CASSFRRESTEAFF
cdr3_nt: TGTGCCAGCAGCTTCCGTCGTGAGAGCACTGAAGCTTTCTTT
v_call: TRBV7-9
clone_size: -
d_call: -
cdr3_length: 14
j_call: TRBJ1-1

cdr3_aa: CASSSQGSSDTQYF
cdr3_nt: TGTGCCAGCAGCTCCCAGGGTAGCTCCGATACGCAGTATTTT
v_call: TRBV7-9
clone_size: -
d_call: -
cdr3_length: 14
j_call: TRBJ2-3

cdr3_aa: CASSLRSGVSEQFF
cdr3_nt: TGTGCCAGCAGCTTGAGATCGGGGGTGAGTGAGCAGTTCTTC
v_call: TRBV7-6
clone_size: -
d_call: -
cdr3_length: 14
j_call: TRBJ2-1

cdr3_aa: CASSPRTGGAGYTF
cdr3_nt: TGTGCCAGCAGCCCAAGGACAGGGGGCGCGGGCTACACCTTC
v_call: TRBV9
clone_size: -
d_call: TRBD1
cdr3_length: 14
j_call: TRBJ1-2

cdr3_aa: CASSFRLAGSSYNEQFF
cdr3_nt: TGTGCCAGCAGTTTCCGACTAGCGGGGAGCTCCTACAATGAGCAGTTCTTC
v_call: TRBV27
clone_size: -
d_call: TRBD2
cdr3_length: 17
j_call: TRBJ2-1

cdr3_aa: CASSEVSSGLEVVGSYEQYF
cdr3_nt: TGTGCCAGCAGTGAAGTGTCTTCAGGATTGGAGGTTGTGGGGTCCTACGAGCAGTACTTC
v_call: TRBV6-1
clone_size: few
d_call: -
cdr3_length: 20
j_call: TRBJ2-7

cdr3_aa: CASSQESQRVKLFF
cdr3_nt: TGCGCCAGCAGCCAAGAATCGCAGCGTGTAAAACTGTTTTTT
v_call: TRBV4-1
clone_size: -
d_call: -
cdr3_length: 14
j_call: TRBJ1-4

cdr3_aa: CASSAGTGDFNEQFF
cdr3_nt: TGTGCCAGCAGCGCCGGGACAGGGGATTTCAATGAGCAGTTCTTC
v_call: TRBV9
clone_size: -
d_call: TRBD1
cdr3_length: 15
j_call: TRBJ2-1

cdr3_aa: CASSLTLGQGAYTQYF
cdr3_nt: TGTGCCAGCAGCCTCACCCTCGGACAGGGGGCCTACACGCAGTATTTT
v_call: TRBV7-9
clone_size: once
d_call: TRBD1
cdr3_length: 16
j_call: TRBJ2-3

cdr3_aa: CASSQQGAGAEAFF
cdr3_nt: TGTGCCAGCTCACAACAGGGGGCGGGAGCTGAAGCTTTCTTT
v_call: TRBV18
clone_size: once
d_call: TRBD1
cdr3_length: 14
j_call: TRBJ1-1

cdr3_aa: CASSYSQSGWNTIYF
cdr3_nt: TGTGCCAGCAGTTACAGTCAGAGCGGTTGGAACACCATATATTTT
v_call: TRBV6-5
clone_size: -
d_call: -
cdr3_length: 15
j_call: TRBJ1-3

cdr3_aa: CASRGTSGRSTDTQYF
cdr3_nt: TGTGCCAGCAGGGGGACTAGCGGGAGGAGCACAGATACGCAGTATTTT
v_call: TRBV28
clone_size: -
d_call: TRBD2
cdr3_length: 16
j_call: TRBJ2-3

cdr3_aa: CASSELGQGRLGTNEKLFF
cdr3_nt: TGTGCCAGCAGTGAATTGGGACAGGGAAGGTTAGGAACTAATGAAAAACTGTTTTTT
v_call: TRBV6-1
clone_size: -
d_call: TRBD1
cdr3_length: 19
j_call: TRBJ1-4

cdr3_aa: CASSVGPWGERTEAFF
cdr3_nt: TGTGCCAGCAGCGTAGGGCCGTGGGGGGAGAGGACTGAAGCTTTCTTT
v_call: TRBV9
clone_size: -
d_call: -
cdr3_length: 16
j_call: TRBJ1-1

cdr3_aa: CASSRHGTGGSGETQYF
cdr3_nt: TGTGCCAGTAGTCGTCACGGGACAGGAGGTTCCGGAGAGACCCAGTACTTC
v_call: TRBV19
clone_size: -
d_call: TRBD1
cdr3_length: 17
j_call: TRBJ2-5

cdr3_aa: CASSLMMNIYYEQYF
cdr3_nt: TGTGCCAGCAGCCTCATGATGAACATTTACTACGAGCAGTACTTC
v_call: TRBV28
clone_size: once
d_call: -
cdr3_length: 15
j_call: TRBJ2-7

cdr3_aa: CASSLGQNYEQYF
cdr3_nt: TGCGCCAGCAGCTTGGGGCAGAACTACGAGCAGTACTTC
v_call: TRBV5-1
clone_size: once
d_call: -
cdr3_length: 13
j_call: TRBJ2-7

cdr3_aa: CASSLEFSGGDKETQYF
cdr3_nt: TGTGCCAGCAGCTTGGAATTCAGCGGGGGGGACAAAGAGACCCAGTACTTC
v_call: TRBV5-5
clone_size: -
d_call: TRBD2
cdr3_length: 17
j_call: TRBJ2-5

cdr3_aa: CASSQVQNEQYF
cdr3_nt: TGTGCCAGCAGCCAAGTACAAAACGAGCAGTACTTC
v_call: TRBV14
clone_size: -
d_call: -
cdr3_length: 12
j_call: TRBJ2-7

cdr3_aa: CSVQDLGDTQYF
cdr3_nt: TGCAGCGTACAGGATCTGGGAGATACGCAGTATTTT
v_call: TRBV29-1
clone_size: -
d_call: -
cdr3_length: 12
j_call: TRBJ2-3

cdr3_aa: CASSFDVSARGTDTQYF
cdr3_nt: TGTGCCAGCAGCTTCGATGTATCCGCGAGGGGCACAGATACGCAGTATTTT
v_call: TRBV5-4
clone_size: -
d_call: -
cdr3_length: 17
j_call: TRBJ2-3

cdr3_aa: CASSGISGREPNEQFF
cdr3_nt: TGCGCCAGCAGCGGGATTAGCGGGAGAGAACCCAATGAGCAGTTCTTC
v_call: TRBV5-1
clone_size: -
d_call: TRBD2
cdr3_length: 16
j_call: TRBJ2-1

cdr3_aa: CANEKEGPSYNEQFF
cdr3_nt: TGTGCCAACGAAAAGGAGGGCCCATCCTACAATGAGCAGTTCTTC
v_call: TRBV11-2
clone_size: -
d_call: -
cdr3_length: 15
j_call: TRBJ2-1